Below, 29 T cell receptor beta chains from the same sample are listed, as sequenced in a study of blood T cell repertoires in COVID-19. Sequencing was performed with immunoSEQ multiplex PCR; in TCRdb, only in-frame clones are kept and a portion is missing. Of just under 250,000 clones in the sample, roughly 86% were seen once. Specimen: peripheral blood. The source of these receptors is a woman aged 30 to 39 who had recovered from COVID-19.

The chain has TRBV6-6 and TRBJ1-1; D might be TRBD1 (5 bases). The CDR3 contains 14 residues. With 2 bases removed from V and 3 bases from J, the gap between germline ends came to 10 bases. Germline CDR1 is MNHNY and CDR2 is SVGAGI (reference sequence). For the CDR3, the DNA is TGTGCCAGCAGTTACCGGCAGGGCTACACTGAAGCTTTCTTT. Its translation: CASSYRQGYTEAFF.

The CDR3 DNA sequence: TGCGCCAGCCGAGGACAGGGGAATGGGAAGACCCAGTACTTC. The encoded protein is CASRGQGNGKTQYF. The V gene is TRBV10-2, the J gene TRBJ2-5; 9 nucleotides line up with TRBD1. The germline V gene encodes CDR1 WSHSY and CDR2 SAAADI. The V segment lost 8 bases and the J segment 6 bases; nucleotides outside the gene matches: 10. The CDR3 is 14 residues long.

This chain joins TRBV18 and TRBJ1-1; D may be TRBD1 (6 bases). The CDR3 runs to 16 residues. CDR1 is KGHSH, CDR2 LQKENI, per germline. V was trimmed by 0 bases and J by 1 base, leaving 12 bases between them. The CDR3 bases are TGTGCCAGCTCACCACCGGTCGTGACAGGGAACACTGAAGCTTTCTTT. Residues: CASSPPVVTGNTEAFF.

This chain uses TRBV9 with TRBJ2-7, with TRBD2 as a possible D gene (5 bases). This CDR3 has 16 residues. Germline lookup yields CDR1 SGDLS and CDR2 YYNGEE. V lost 0 bases, J lost 2 bases, and 15 bases lay in between. The CDR3 region is CASSVAAVGLTYEQYF. The CDR3 DNA follows: TGTGCCAGCAGCGTAGCCGCAGTAGGACTGACCTACGAGCAGTACTTC.

The V gene is TRBV7-5, the J gene TRBJ2-1; no check of the table's D call, TRBD1, against the DNA was made. TRBV7-5 represents a pseudogene. The CDR3 extends over 16 amino acids. The CDR3, as DNA: TGTGCCAGAAGCCCCCTCAGGGTCCGACAGTACAATGAGCAGTTCTTC. Translating gives CARSPLRVRQYNEQFF.

The chain has TRBV7-9 and TRBJ1-2, with D possibly TRBD1 on 5 matching bases. The CDR3 extends over 13 amino acids. Looked up from germline, CDR1 is SEHNR and CDR2 is FQNEAQ (reference sequence). The V end lost 0 bases, the J end lost 6 bases, and 8 bases lay between the germline ends. The CDR3 region has the DNA TGTGCCAGCAGCTTAGCAGGGGTCCATGGCTACACCTTC. It codes for CASSLAGVHGYTF.

The V and J genes are TRBV5-6 and TRBJ2-5; 10 bases map to TRBD2. The CDR3 loop spans 15 amino acids. Germline lookup yields CDR1 SGHDT and CDR2 YYEEEE. V trimming: 4 bases; J trimming: 8 bases; junction bases outside the gene matches: 11. Here the CDR3 reads CASSRIAGGPYTQYF. DNA of the CDR3: TGTGCCAGCAGCCGCATAGCGGGGGGCCCGTACACCCAGTACTTC.

The chain carries TRBV10-3 and TRBJ2-3; 7 bases are a match to TRBD2. The CDR3 extends over 13 amino acids. CDR1 is ENHRY and CDR2 is SYGVKD in the germline V gene. CDR3: CACRAGGTDTQYF. Here the CDR3 DNA reads TGTGCATGCCGCGCGGGGGGCACAGATACGCAGTATTTT.

The genes are TRBV5-1 and TRBJ2-1; 7 bases are a match to TRBD1. The V gene's germline CDR1 is SGHRS and CDR2 YFSETQ. Trimming at V came to 6 bases and at J to 2 bases, leaving 5 bases not matched to a gene. The CDR3 is 14 amino acids. Here the CDR3 DNA reads TGCGCCAGCACCACCGGGACAGCCTACAATGAGCAGTTCTTC. Translated, it gives CASTTGTAYNEQFF. The full variable domain, with the rest looked up from reference TRBV5-1 and TRBJ2-1, is KAGVTQTPRYLIKTRGQQVTLSCSPISGHRSVSWYQQTPGQGLQFLFEYFSETQRNKGNFPGRFSGRQFSNSRSEMNVSTLELGDSALYLCASTTGTAYNEQFFGPGTRLTVL.

The J gene is TRBJ1-3, the V gene TRBV9; a possible D gene is TRBD1 (5 bases). Germline CDR1 is SGDLS and CDR2 is YYNGEE. The CDR3 length is 16 residues. V was shortened by 0 bases and J by 3 bases, with 13 bases between the two germline ends. CDR3 in amino acids: CASSVGGRASGNTIYF. As DNA, the CDR3 is TGTGCCAGCAGCGTAGGAGGCAGGGCGAGTGGAAACACCATATATTTT.

This clone was found once. V and J are TRBV5-1 and TRBJ2-1, with TRBD2 matching 14 bases. Germline trimming cut 2 bases from V and 3 bases from J; bases unmatched to any gene: 7. The CDR3 totals 18 residues. Germline CDR1 reads SGHRS; CDR2 reads YFSETQ. The CDR3, as DNA: TGCGCCAGCAGCTTTGATAGGACTAGCGGGGGGTACTACAATGAGCAGTTCTTC. It specifies CASSFDRTSGGYYNEQFF.

The chain is built from TRBV27 and TRBJ1-1; weak D call: TRBD1 (6 bases). The CDR3 sequence is 11 residues long. Trimming left V 3 bases short and J 10 bases short, with 9 bases between. Germline loops: CDR1 MNHEY, CDR2 SMNVEV (reference sequence). CDR3 in amino acids: CASSFGGVAFF. DNA for the CDR3: TGTGCCAGCAGTTTTGGGGGCGTAGCTTTCTTT.

The chain carries TRBV19 and TRBJ1-2, with 7 bases matching TRBD1. Germline V CDR1 and CDR2: LNHDA, SQIVND (reference sequence). J was trimmed by 4 bases and V by 7 bases; bases with no gene match: 3. The CDR3 runs 12 residues. CDR3 residues: CASKEGAYGYTF. CDR3 sequence (DNA): TGTGCCAGTAAGGAGGGGGCCTATGGCTACACCTTC.

CDR3 DNA: TGTGCCAGCAGCGCCCCCGGCAGGGAAGGCGAGCAGTACTTC. Its translation: CASSAPGREGEQYF. The V call is TRBV9, the J call TRBJ2-7, with D perhaps matching TRBD1 (5 bases). In germline, CDR1 is SGDLS, CDR2 YYNGEE. Between the trimmed V and J ends, which lost 3 bases and 6 bases, there was a span of 16 bases. The CDR3 is made up of 14 amino acids.

V usage is TRBV11-2 and J usage is TRBJ2-7; tentative D call: TRBD1 (6 bases). V lost 2 bases and J 3 bases, leaving 14 bases between the germline ends. The germline V gene encodes CDR1 SGHAT and CDR2 FQNNGV. The CDR3 consists of 15 residues. The CDR3 DNA reads TGTGCCAGCAGCTTAAGGACAGAGAACCTCTACGAGCAGTACTTC. Its protein product is CASSLRTENLYEQYF.

The gene calls are TRBV6-6 and TRBJ2-3; 9 positions agree with TRBD1. Germline loops: CDR1 MNHNY, CDR2 SVGAGI (reference sequence). Trimming at V came to 6 bases and at J to 4 bases, leaving 5 bases not matched to a gene. This CDR3 contains 14 residues. The CDR3 spells CASRGTGWADTQYF. DNA of the CDR3: TGTGCCAGCAGGGGGACAGGGTGGGCAGATACGCAGTATTTT.

This clone was counted only a few times. The rearrangement links TRBV6-2 or TRBV6-3 to TRBJ1-6; TRBD1 matches 10 bases. This CDR3 has 17 amino acids. Trimming took 1 base from V and 4 from J; bases not matched to a gene: 4. The germline V gene encodes CDR1 MNHEY and CDR2 SVGEGT. In DNA form, the CDR3 reads TGTGCCAGCAGTTACTTCGGGACAGGGGATTATAATTCACCCCTCCACTTT. Amino acids: CASSYFGTGDYNSPLHF.

This chain links TRBV7-2 with TRBJ2-5; tentative D call: TRBD2 (7 bases). V was clipped by 1 base and J by 4 bases, with 16 bases between them. In germline, CDR1 is SGHTA, CDR2 FQGNSA. The CDR3 totals 16 residues. The CDR3 DNA follows: TGTGCCAGCAGCTTAGAGGGGGGGGCCAACTTAGAGACCCAGTACTTC. Protein product: CASSLEGGANLETQYF.

V and J are TRBV6-2 or TRBV6-3 and TRBJ2-1; D uncertain. V was shortened by 2 bases and J by 0 bases, with 11 bases between the two germline ends. Germline V gene sequence: CDR1 MNHEY, CDR2 SVGEGT. This CDR3 is built from 16 residues. The CDR3 spells CASSYVFGSSYNEQFF. As DNA, the CDR3 is TGTGCCAGCAGTTACGTCTTCGGTAGCTCCTACAATGAGCAGTTCTTC.

This chain's CDR3 is CASSLSGTGATDTQYF. In DNA, the CDR3 is TGTGCCAGCAGTTTATCAGGCACAGGGGCCACAGATACGCAGTATTTT. This chain joins TRBV27 and TRBJ2-3; 7 bases match TRBD1. The germline V gene has CDR1 MNHEY and CDR2 SMNVEV (reference sequence). The CDR3 extends over 16 amino acids. V shed 0 bases, J shed 2 bases, and the junction held 5 bases outside the gene matches.

The chain links TRBV23-1 to TRBJ1-1, with 7 bases that match TRBD1. TRBV23-1 is marked as an open reading frame, function uncertain. CDR3 length equals 18 residues. Unmatched junction bases numbered 17, after V lost 3 bases and J lost 4 bases. The CDR3 protein is CASSHSEVQGILLTEAFF. The CDR3 DNA reads TGCGCCAGCAGTCATTCAGAGGTACAGGGGATACTACTCACTGAAGCTTTCTTT.

In this sample, this clone turned up a few times. The chain joins TRBV19 to TRBJ1-1; D is unclear. Trimming stripped 3 bases from V and 6 bases from J, with 11 bases between. This CDR3 has 13 residues. Germline V gene sequence: CDR1 LNHDA, CDR2 SQIVND (reference sequence). As DNA, the CDR3 is TGTGCCAGTAGTATTATCGCGAGCGCTGAAGCTTTCTTT. This encodes CASSIIASAEAFF. Filled out from reference TRBV19 and TRBJ1-1, the complete variable domain reads DGGITQSPKYLFRKEGQNVTLSCEQNLNHDAMYWYRQDPGQGLRLIYYSQIVNDFQKGDIAEGYSVSREKKESFPLTVTSAQKNPTAFYLCASSIIASAEAFFGQGTRLTVV.

V usage is TRBV3-1 (or the pseudogene TRBV3-2) and J usage is TRBJ2-7; possible D gene TRBD2, 5 bases. V lost 4 bases to trimming and J lost 4 bases, with 11 bases between them. There are 13 residues in the CDR3. Germline V gene data show CDR1 as LGHDT and CDR2 as YNNKEL (reference sequence). CDR3 sequence: CASSRLLGYEQYF. The CDR3 DNA reads TGTGCCAGCAGCCGCCTACTAGGGTACGAGCAGTACTTC.

This clone was detected a few times. The chain combines TRBV6-6 with TRBJ1-1, with a tentative D call TRBD1 (5 bases). V was cut by 2 bases and J by 5 bases, with 12 bases left in between. Per germline, CDR1 MNHNY and CDR2 SVGAGI (reference sequence). The CDR3 covers 14 residues. The DNA for the CDR3 is TGTGCCAGCAGTTACCCCAGGGAGGGAACTGAAGCTTTCTTT. Encoded protein: CASSYPREGTEAFF.

The genes are TRBV5-6 and TRBJ2-2, with D possibly TRBD1 on 5 matching bases. The V end lost 0 bases, the J end lost 4 bases, and 7 bases lay between the germline ends. Germline lookup yields CDR1 SGHDT and CDR2 YYEEEE. This CDR3 has 14 amino acids. DNA for the CDR3: TGTGCCAGCAGCTTGGGGGGCATCACCGGGGAGCTGTTTTTT. It encodes CASSLGGITGELFF.

Here the CDR3 DNA reads TGTGCCAGTAGTTTGGACAGCTTGAACACTGAAGCTTTCTTT. The encoded protein is CASSLDSLNTEAFF. This chain links TRBV19 with TRBJ1-1; D might be TRBD1 (6 bases). The length of the CDR3 is 14 residues. Trimming removed 5 bases from V and 0 bases from J, with 10 bases in between. The germline CDR1 and CDR2 sequences are LNHDA and SQIVND (reference sequence).

This chain links TRBV2 with TRBJ2-2, with a possible D match to TRBD1 (5 bases). The length of the CDR3 is 13 residues. Germline values: CDR1 SNHLY, CDR2 FYNNEI. V was cut by 6 bases and J by 6 bases, with 11 bases left in between. This chain's CDR3 is CASREQVAGELFF. CDR3 nucleotides: TGTGCCAGCAGGGAACAGGTGGCCGGGGAGCTGTTTTTT.

The V call is TRBV19, the J call TRBJ1-5; TRBD1 is a possible D gene (6 bases). CDR1 is LNHDA and CDR2 is SQIVND in the germline V gene (reference sequence). The V and J ends lost 6 bases and 2 bases respectively, with 14 bases between them. This CDR3 spans 15 amino acids. CDR3 amino acids: CASRTTGTGNQPQHF. The DNA of the CDR3 is TGTGCCAGTAGAACTACAGGGACCGGCAATCAGCCCCAGCATTTT.

The genes are TRBV2 and TRBJ1-2; 7 nucleotides line up with TRBD1. Germline V gene lookup returns CDR1 SNHLY and CDR2 FYNNEI. The V segment lost 2 bases and the J segment 8 bases; nucleotides outside the gene matches: 5. This CDR3 comprises 13 residues. The CDR3: CASSEKGAGGYTF. CDR3 sequence (DNA): TGTGCCAGCAGTGAAAAGGGGGCAGGGGGCTACACCTTC.